A selection of T cell receptor beta chains follows, all from one sample in a study of CD8 T cells in Susac syndrome. TCRdb fed the immunoSEQ multiplex PCR reads into MiXCR, producing one record per CDR3 protein. The sample carries roughly 110,000 distinct CDR3 sequences, around 94% recorded once. Sequenced sample: CD8+ T cells from PBMCs. These receptors came from a human donor with Susac syndrome. The CDR3 runs from the conserved cysteine through the conserved F or W. A D gene is named only where the DNA matches it firmly.

d_call,v_call,j_call,cdr3_length,cdr3_aa
TRBD1,TRBV4-1,TRBJ2-7,15,CASSQDRTGYYEQYF
-,TRBV3-1,TRBJ2-1,15,CASSQTPGIGNEQFF
-,TRBV27,TRBJ2-7,14,CASSPAHTPYEQYF
TRBD1,TRBV9,TRBJ2-7,14,CASSGTGVAYEQYF
-,TRBV27,TRBJ1-6,13,CASSLSNGFGLHF
-,TRBV7-9,TRBJ2-3,12,CASSLAARTQYF
TRBD1,TRBV20-1,TRBJ2-2,13,CSARTGRAGELFF
TRBD1,TRBV20-1,TRBJ1-2,12,CSATGTGKGYTF
TRBD1,TRBV25-1,TRBJ2-7,11,CASDRGYEQYF
-,TRBV15,TRBJ2-4,13,CATSRDRGDIQYF
-,TRBV13,TRBJ2-3,12,CASSSPRDTQYF
-,TRBV19,TRBJ2-1,13,CASSIAGGDEQFF
-,TRBV11-1,TRBJ2-1,14,CASSLFLSDNEQFF
-,TRBV12-3/TRBV12-4,TRBJ2-7,12,CASRGDFYEQYF
-,TRBV9,TRBJ1-3,13,CASSEYSGNTIYF
-,TRBV3-1,TRBJ2-2,14,CASSQAENTGELFF
-,TRBV20-1,TRBJ2-7,11,CSARADYEQYF
-,TRBV14,TRBJ2-3,12,CASSHGTDTQYF
-,TRBV9,TRBJ1-3,14,CASSVWSSGNTIYF
-,TRBV19,TRBJ2-2,13,CASSENTAGELFF
-,TRBV9,TRBJ1-6,17,CASSATGAATYNSPLHF
-,TRBV6-5,TRBJ2-7,13,CASSSNQGGEQYF
-,TRBV15,TRBJ2-7,11,CATRRQGEQYF
-,TRBV25-1,TRBJ1-3,12,CASSEEGGTIYF
TRBD2,TRBV3-1,TRBJ2-3,14,CASRSSGSTDTQYF
-,TRBV6-6,TRBJ1-1,14,CASSYVRENTEAFF
TRBD1,TRBV6-5,TRBJ1-1,14,CASSQGTGDTEAFF
-,TRBV6-2/TRBV6-3,TRBJ2-4,16,CASTGGQGWSKNIQYF
-,TRBV5-6,TRBJ2-3,15,CASSLSGSWTDTQYF
-,TRBV13,TRBJ2-3,15,CASSLKGGPTDTQYF
-,TRBV11-2,TRBJ2-3,15,CASRETRGATDTQYF
-,TRBV27,TRBJ1-5,15,CASSLDRFSNQPQHF
TRBD2,TRBV13,TRBJ2-2,17,CASSSYSGTENTGELFF
-,TRBV6-4,TRBJ1-3,15,CASSEEADSGNTIYF
-,TRBV7-9,TRBJ1-1,13,CASSPDPGTEAFF
-,TRBV19,TRBJ1-1,15,CASSPREGDVPEAFF
TRBD2,TRBV2,TRBJ2-1,16,CASSQELAGGLGEQFF
-,TRBV6-5,TRBJ1-2,12,CASSPRVDGYTF
TRBD2,TRBV5-6,TRBJ2-1,17,CASSSSSGGEAYNEQFF
-,TRBV9,TRBJ2-7,14,CASSVGDSSYEQYF
TRBD2,TRBV9,TRBJ2-1,16,CASSLETSGGRNEQFF
TRBD2,TRBV9,TRBJ2-3,17,CASSASGGDRSTDTQYF
-,TRBV21-1,TRBJ1-5,17,CASSKKRGPGSNQPQHF
-,TRBV6-6,TRBJ1-6,15,CASSYSGTYNSPLHF
TRBD2,TRBV4-1,TRBJ2-5,15,CASSLAGPLGETQYF
-,TRBV5-5,TRBJ2-2,14,CASSLARAPGELFF
-,TRBV6-2/TRBV6-3,TRBJ2-7,14,CASTLGGGSYEQYF
TRBD1,TRBV4-3,TRBJ1-6,16,CASSQDPGTGGAPLHF
-,TRBV4-1,TRBJ2-3,15,CASSQGQGQGDTQYF
TRBD1,TRBV19,TRBJ1-1,14,CASSTTGLGTEAFF
-,TRBV6-1,TRBJ1-2,11,CAGRTAHGYTF
-,TRBV3-1,TRBJ1-1,13,CASSLREYTEAFF
-,TRBV15,TRBJ2-1,12,CATSLKGREQFF
TRBD2,TRBV7-3,TRBJ2-5,17,CASSLISGGAGGETQYF
-,TRBV7-6,TRBJ1-1,16,CASSLARDGGDTEAFF
-,TRBV13,TRBJ2-3,12,CASSLEGDTQYF
-,TRBV15,TRBJ2-2,15,CATSTTHSNTGELFF